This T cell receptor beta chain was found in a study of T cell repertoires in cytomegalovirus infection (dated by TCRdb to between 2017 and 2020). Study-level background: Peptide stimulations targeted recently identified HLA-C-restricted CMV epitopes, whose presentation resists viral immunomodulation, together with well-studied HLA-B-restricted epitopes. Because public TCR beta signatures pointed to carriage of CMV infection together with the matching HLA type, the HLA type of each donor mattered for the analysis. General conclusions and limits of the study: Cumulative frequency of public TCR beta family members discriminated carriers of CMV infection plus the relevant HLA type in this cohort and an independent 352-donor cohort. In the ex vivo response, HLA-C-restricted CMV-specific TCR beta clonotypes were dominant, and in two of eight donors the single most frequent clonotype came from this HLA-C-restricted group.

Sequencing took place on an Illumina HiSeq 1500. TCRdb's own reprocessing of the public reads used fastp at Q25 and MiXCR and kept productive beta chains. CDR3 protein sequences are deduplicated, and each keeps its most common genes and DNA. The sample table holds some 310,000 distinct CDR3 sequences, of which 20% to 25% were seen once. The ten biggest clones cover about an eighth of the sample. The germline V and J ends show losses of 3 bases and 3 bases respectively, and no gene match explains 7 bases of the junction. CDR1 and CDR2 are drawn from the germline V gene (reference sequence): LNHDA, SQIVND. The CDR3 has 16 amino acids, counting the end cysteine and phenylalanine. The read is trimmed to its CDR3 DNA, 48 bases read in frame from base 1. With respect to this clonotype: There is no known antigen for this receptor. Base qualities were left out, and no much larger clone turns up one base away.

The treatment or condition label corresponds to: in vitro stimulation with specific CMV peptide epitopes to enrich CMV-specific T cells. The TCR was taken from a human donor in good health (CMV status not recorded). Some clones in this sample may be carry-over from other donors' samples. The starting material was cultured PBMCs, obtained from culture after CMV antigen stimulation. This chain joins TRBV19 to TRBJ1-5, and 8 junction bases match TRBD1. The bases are TGTGCCAGTAGTATTCGACAGGGGACGAACAATCAGCCCCAGCATTTT. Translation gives CASSIRQGTNNQPQHF.